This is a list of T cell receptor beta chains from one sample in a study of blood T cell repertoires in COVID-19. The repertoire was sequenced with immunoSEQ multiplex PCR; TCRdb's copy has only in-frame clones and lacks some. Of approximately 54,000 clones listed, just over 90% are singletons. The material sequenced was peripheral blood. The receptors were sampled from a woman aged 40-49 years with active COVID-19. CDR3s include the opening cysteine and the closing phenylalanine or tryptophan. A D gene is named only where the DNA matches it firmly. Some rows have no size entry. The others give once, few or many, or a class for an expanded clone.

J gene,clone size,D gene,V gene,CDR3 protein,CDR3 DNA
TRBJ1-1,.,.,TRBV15,CATSRGSTPRGIRSMNTEAFF,TGTGCCACCAGCAGAGGGTCAACTCCCCGCGGGATTCGAAGCATGAACACTGAAGCTTTCTTT
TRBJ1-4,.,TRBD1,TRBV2,CASSVQGADEKLFF,TGTGCCAGCAGTGTCCAGGGGGCGGATGAAAAACTGTTTTTT
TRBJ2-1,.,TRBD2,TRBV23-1,CASSHGGGSYNEQFF,TGCGCCAGCAGTCATGGGGGGGGCTCCTACAATGAGCAGTTCTTC
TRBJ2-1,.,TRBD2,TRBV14,CASSQDYRTSGAYNEQFF,TGTGCCAGCAGCCAAGATTATCGGACTAGCGGGGCATACAATGAGCAGTTCTTC
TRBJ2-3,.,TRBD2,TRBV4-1,CASSQEGGSDTQYF,TGCGCCAGCAGCCAAGAGGGGGGGTCAGATACGCAGTATTTT
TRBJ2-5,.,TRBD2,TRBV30,CAWTSGGPSQETQYF,TGTGCCTGGACTAGCGGGGGGCCCTCCCAAGAGACCCAGTACTTC
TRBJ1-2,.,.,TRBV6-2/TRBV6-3,CASSYSKTANYGYTF,TGTGCCAGCAGTTACTCGAAGACAGCTAACTATGGCTACACCTTC
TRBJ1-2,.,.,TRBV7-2,CASSLGAGAGYGYTF,TGTGCCAGCAGCTTAGGGGCAGGGGCTGGCTATGGCTACACCTTC
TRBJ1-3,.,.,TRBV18,CASSPPSSDRGVGNTIYF,TGTGCCAGCTCACCACCCTCGTCGGACCGGGGGGTTGGAAACACCATATATTTT
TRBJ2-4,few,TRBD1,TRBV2,CASWWDGQADSKNIQYF,TGTGCCAGCTGGTGGGATGGACAGGCTGATTCCAAAAACATTCAGTACTTC
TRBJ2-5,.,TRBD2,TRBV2,CASRRRTSGGETQYF,TGTGCCAGCAGAAGGCGGACTAGCGGGGGAGAGACCCAGTACTTC
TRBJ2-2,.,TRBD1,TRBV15,CATRGETGWEGELFF,TGTGCCACCAGGGGCGAGACAGGGTGGGAAGGGGAGCTGTTTTTT
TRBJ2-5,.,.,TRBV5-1,CASSLTGIFQETQYF,TGCGCCAGCAGCTTGACGGGGATTTTTCAAGAGACCCAGTACTTC
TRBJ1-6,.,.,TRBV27,CASSEGSNSPLHF,TGTGCCAGCTCAGAGGGCTCGAATTCACCCCTCCACTTT
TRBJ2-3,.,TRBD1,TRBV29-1,CSVRTGWSTDTQYF,TGCAGCGTTAGGACAGGGTGGAGCACAGATACGCAGTATTTT
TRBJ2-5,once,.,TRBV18,CASSPTRGAGETQYF,TGTGCCAGCTCACCTACCCGGGGGGCAGGTGAGACCCAGTACTTC
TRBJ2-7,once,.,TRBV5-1,CASSLELGHLYEQYF,TGCGCCAGCAGCTTGGAACTCGGTCATTTATACGAGCAGTACTTC
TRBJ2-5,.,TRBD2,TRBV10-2,CASSDLGGGVRETQYF,TGCGCCAGCAGTGACCTTGGCGGGGGGGTTCGAGAGACCCAGTACTTC
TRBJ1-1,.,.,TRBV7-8,CASSHRDMNTEAFF,TGTGCCAGCAGCCACAGAGACATGAACACTGAAGCTTTCTTT
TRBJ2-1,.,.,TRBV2,CASSDGWQYNEQFF,TGTGCCAGCAGTGATGGCTGGCAGTACAATGAGCAGTTCTTC
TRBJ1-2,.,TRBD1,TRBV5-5,CASSTSGTGRNYGYTF,TGTGCCAGCAGCACCTCCGGGACAGGGAGAAACTATGGCTACACCTTC
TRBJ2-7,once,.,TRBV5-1,CASSLAGEQYF,TGCGCCAGCAGCTTGGCAGGGGAGCAGTACTTC
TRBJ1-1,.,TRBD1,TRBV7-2,CASSYTGGYEAFF,TGTGCCAGCAGCTACACAGGGGGGTACGAAGCTTTCTTT
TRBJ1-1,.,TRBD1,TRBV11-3,CASSRDSNTEAFF,TGTGCCAGCAGCCGGGACAGCAACACTGAAGCTTTCTTT